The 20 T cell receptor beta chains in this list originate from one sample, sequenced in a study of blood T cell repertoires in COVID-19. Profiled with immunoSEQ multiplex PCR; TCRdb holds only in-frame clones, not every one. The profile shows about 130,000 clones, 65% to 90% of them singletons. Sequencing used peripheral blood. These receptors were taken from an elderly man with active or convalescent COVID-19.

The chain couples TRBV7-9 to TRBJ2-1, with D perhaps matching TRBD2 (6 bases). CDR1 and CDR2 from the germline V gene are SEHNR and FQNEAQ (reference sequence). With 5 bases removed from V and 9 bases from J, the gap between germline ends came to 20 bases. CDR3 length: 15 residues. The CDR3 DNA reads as TGTGCCAGCAGCCCCGGGATGTATCCGGAGGGTGAGCAGTTCTTC. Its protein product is CASSPGMYPEGEQFF.

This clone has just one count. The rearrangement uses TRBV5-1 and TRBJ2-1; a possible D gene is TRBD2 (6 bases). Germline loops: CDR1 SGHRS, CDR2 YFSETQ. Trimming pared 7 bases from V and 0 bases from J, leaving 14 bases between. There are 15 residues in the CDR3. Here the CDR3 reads CASGGTAGSYNEQFF. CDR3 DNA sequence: TGCGCCAGCGGGGGGACCGCGGGCTCCTACAATGAGCAGTTCTTC.

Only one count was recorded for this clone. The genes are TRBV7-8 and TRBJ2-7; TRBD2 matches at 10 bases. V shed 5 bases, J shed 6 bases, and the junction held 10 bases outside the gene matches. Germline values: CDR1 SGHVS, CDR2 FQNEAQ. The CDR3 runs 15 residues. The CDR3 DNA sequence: TGTGCCAGCAGCCCCCTGGCTAGCGGGAGTGGCGAGCAGTACTTC. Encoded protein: CASSPLASGSGEQYF.

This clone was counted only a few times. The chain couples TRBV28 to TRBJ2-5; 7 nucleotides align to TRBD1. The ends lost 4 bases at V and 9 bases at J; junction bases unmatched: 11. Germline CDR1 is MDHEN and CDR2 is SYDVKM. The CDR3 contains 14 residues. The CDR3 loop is CASSYPGQTKSQYF. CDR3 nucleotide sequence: TGTGCCAGCAGTTATCCGGGACAGACTAAATCCCAGTACTTC.

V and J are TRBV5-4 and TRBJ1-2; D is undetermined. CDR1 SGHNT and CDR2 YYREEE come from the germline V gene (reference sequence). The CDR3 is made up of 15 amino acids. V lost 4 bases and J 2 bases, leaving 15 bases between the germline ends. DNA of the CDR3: TGTGCCAGCAGCCCACTCACCAGTAGCAACTATGGCTACACCTTC. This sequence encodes CASSPLTSSNYGYTF.

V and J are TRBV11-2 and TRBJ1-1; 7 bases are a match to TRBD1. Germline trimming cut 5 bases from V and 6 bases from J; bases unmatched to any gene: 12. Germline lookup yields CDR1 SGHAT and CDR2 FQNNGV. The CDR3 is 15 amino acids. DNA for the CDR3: TGTGCCAGCAGCCTCTCGACAGGGAGGCAAGCTGAAGCTTTCTTT. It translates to CASSLSTGRQAEAFF.

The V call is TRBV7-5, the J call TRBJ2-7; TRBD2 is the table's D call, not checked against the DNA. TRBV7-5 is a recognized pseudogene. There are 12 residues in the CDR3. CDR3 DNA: TGTGTCAGAAGATGCGTCCTCTACGAGCAGTACTTC. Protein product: CVRRCVLYEQYF.

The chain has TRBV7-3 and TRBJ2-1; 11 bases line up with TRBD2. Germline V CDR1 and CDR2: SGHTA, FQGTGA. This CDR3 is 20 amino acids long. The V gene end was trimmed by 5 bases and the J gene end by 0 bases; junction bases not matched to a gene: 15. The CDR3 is CASSRGGASGRIGSYNEQFF. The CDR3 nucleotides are TGTGCCAGCAGCCGAGGGGGAGCTAGCGGGAGGATCGGCTCCTACAATGAGCAGTTCTTC.

Written as DNA, the CDR3 is TGCGCCAGCAGCTTGGGGGACAGGGGCGATAACACCGGGGAGCTGTTTTTT. Protein: CASSLGDRGDNTGELFF. The chain has TRBV5-1 and TRBJ2-2; 10 bases line up with TRBD1. V lost 0 bases to trimming and J lost 2 bases; unmatched junction nucleotides: 4. Germline V lookup: CDR1 SGHRS, CDR2 YFSETQ. This CDR3 has 17 amino acids. Combining the CDR3 with reference TRBV5-1 and TRBJ2-2 gives the whole variable domain KAGVTQTPRYLIKTRGQQVTLSCSPISGHRSVSWYQQTPGQGLQFLFEYFSETQRNKGNFPGRFSGRQFSNSRSEMNVSTLELGDSALYLCASSLGDRGDNTGELFFGEGSRLTVL.

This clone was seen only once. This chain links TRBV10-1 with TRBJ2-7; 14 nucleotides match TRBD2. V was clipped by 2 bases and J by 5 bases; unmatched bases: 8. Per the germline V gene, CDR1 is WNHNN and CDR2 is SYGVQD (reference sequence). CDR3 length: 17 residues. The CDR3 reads CASSETGLAGAYHEQYF. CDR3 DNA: TGCGCCAGCAGTGAGACGGGACTAGCGGGAGCATACCACGAGCAGTACTTC.

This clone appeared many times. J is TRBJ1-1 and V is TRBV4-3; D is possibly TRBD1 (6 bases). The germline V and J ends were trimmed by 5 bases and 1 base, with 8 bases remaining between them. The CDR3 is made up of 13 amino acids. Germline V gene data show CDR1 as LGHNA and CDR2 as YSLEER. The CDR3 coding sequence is TGCGCCAGCAGCTCGACAGGGAACACTGAAGCTTTCTTT. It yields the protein CASSSTGNTEAFF.

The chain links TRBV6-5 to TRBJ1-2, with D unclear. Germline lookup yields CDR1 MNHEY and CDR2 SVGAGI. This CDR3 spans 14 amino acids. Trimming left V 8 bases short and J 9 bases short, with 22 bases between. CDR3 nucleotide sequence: TGTGCCAGCCCAAAACCTAGACCAGTCCTCCGCTACACCTTC. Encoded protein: CASPKPRPVLRYTF.

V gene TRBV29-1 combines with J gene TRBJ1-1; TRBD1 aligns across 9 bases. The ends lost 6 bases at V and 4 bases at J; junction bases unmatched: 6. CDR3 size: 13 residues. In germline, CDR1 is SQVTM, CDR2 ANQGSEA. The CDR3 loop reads CSVVTGGFTEAFF. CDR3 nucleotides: TGCAGCGTCGTGACAGGGGGTTTCACTGAAGCTTTCTTT. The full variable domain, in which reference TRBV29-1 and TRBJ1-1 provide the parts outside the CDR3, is SAVISQKPSRDICQRGTSLTIQCQVDSQVTMMFWYRQQPGQSLTLIATANQGSEATYESGFVIDKFPISRPNLTFSTLTVSNMSPEDSSIYLCSVVTGGFTEAFFGQGTRLTVV.

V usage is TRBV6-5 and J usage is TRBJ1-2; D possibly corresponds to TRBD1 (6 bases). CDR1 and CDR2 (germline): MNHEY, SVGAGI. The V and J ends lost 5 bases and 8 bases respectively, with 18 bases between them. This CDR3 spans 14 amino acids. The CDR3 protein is CASSNRDIYAGYTF. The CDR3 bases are TGTGCCAGCAGTAATAGGGACATCTATGCGGGCTACACCTTC.

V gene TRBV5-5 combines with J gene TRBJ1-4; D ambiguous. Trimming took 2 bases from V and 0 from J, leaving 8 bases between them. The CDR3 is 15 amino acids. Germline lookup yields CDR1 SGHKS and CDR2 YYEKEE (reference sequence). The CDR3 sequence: CASSFRVPTNEKLFF. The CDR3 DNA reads TGTGCCAGCAGCTTTCGGGTGCCAACTAATGAAAAACTGTTTTTT.

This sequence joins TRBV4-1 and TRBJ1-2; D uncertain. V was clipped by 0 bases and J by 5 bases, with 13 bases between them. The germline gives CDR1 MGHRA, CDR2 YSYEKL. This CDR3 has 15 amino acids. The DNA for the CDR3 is TGCGCCAGCAGCCAAGATCCGGCGGAATTTTATGGCTACACCTTC. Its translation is CASSQDPAEFYGYTF.

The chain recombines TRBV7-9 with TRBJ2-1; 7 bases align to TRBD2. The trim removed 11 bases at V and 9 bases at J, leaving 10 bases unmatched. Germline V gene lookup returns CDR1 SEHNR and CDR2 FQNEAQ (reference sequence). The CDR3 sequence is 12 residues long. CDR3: CAVGRPAGEQFF. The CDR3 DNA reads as TGTGCCGTCGGGAGGCCCGCGGGTGAGCAGTTCTTC.

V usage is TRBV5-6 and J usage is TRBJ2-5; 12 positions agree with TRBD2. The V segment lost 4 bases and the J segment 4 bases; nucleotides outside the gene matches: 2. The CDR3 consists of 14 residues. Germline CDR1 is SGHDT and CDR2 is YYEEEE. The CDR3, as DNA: TGTGCCAGCAGCCCACTAGCGGGAGGAGAGACCCAGTACTTC. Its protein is CASSPLAGGETQYF.

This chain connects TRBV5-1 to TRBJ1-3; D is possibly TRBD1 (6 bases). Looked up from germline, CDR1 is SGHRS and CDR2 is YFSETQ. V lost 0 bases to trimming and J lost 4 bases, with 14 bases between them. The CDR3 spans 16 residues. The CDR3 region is CASSLDPQGNGNTIYF. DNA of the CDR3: TGCGCCAGCAGCTTGGACCCTCAGGGGAACGGAAACACCATATATTTT.

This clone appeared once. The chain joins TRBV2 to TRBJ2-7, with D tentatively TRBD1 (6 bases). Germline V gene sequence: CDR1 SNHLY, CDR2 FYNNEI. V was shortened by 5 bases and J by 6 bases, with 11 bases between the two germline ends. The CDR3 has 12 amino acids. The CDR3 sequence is CASSNRVPEQYF. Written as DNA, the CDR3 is TGTGCCAGCAGTAACAGGGTTCCCGAGCAGTACTTC. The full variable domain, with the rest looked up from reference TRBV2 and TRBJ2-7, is EPEVTQTPSHQVTQMGQEVILRCVPISNHLYFYWYRQILGQKVEFLVSFYNNEISEKSEIFDDQFSVERPDGSNFTLKIRSTKLEDSAMYFCASSNRVPEQYFGPGTRLTVT.